This is a list of T cell receptor beta chains from one sample in a study of control samples from healthy donors and cancer patients. The assay was immunoSEQ multiplex PCR, and TCRdb's table has in-frame clones only and misses some. This table has 150,000 to 200,000 clones, roughly 88% appearing once. Sequenced material: blood. Source of these receptors: a man younger than 30 in good health. CDR3s include the opening cysteine and the closing phenylalanine or tryptophan. The D gene is left open where the match is weak. A clone size is listed for some rows: how often the clone was seen (once, few, many), or a class if it is expanded.

D,V,J,size,DNA,CDR3
.,TRBV19,TRBJ1-1,.,TGTGCCAGTAGTATAGATGTCCAGGGGAGAACTGAAGCTTTCTTT,CASSIDVQGRTEAFF
.,TRBV7-3,TRBJ2-5,.,TGTGCCAGCAGCTTAAACCCCCGCGGGGAGACCCAGTACTTC,CASSLNPRGETQYF
.,TRBV12-3/TRBV12-4,TRBJ2-5,.,TGTGCCAGCAGTTTGTGGGTAGCGGAGACCCAGTACTTC,CASSLWVAETQYF
.,TRBV29-1,TRBJ1-2,.,TGCAGCGTGAATTCAGGGTTCTATGGCTACACCTTC,CSVNSGFYGYTF
.,TRBV27,TRBJ2-3,.,TGTGCCAGCAGTTTAGAAATACCTGCAGATACGCAGTATTTT,CASSLEIPADTQYF
TRBD2,TRBV7-2,TRBJ2-3,.,TGTGCCAGCAGCTTAGGGACTAGCGGGGGGGCAAATACGCAGTATTTT,CASSLGTSGGANTQYF
TRBD1,TRBV4-3,TRBJ1-1,.,TGCGCCAGCAGCCTCGACAGGGATTCTGAAGCTTTCTTT,CASSLDRDSEAFF
.,TRBV4-3,TRBJ1-2,.,TGCGCCAGCAGCCGGGCATCACGGGGCAACTATGGCTACACCTTC,CASSRASRGNYGYTF
.,TRBV7-9,TRBJ1-2,.,TGTGCCAGCAGCTTAGCGGGGAAGGAGATCTATGGCTACACCTTC,CASSLAGKEIYGYTF
TRBD2,TRBV6-5,TRBJ2-1,.,TGTGCCAGCAGGACTAGCGGGGGCTACAATGAGCAGTTCTTC,CASRTSGGYNEQFF
TRBD2,TRBV28,TRBJ2-1,.,TGTGCCATCAGGACTAGCGGACTAAATGAGCAGTTCTTC,CAIRTSGLNEQFF
.,TRBV6-2/TRBV6-3,TRBJ1-5,.,TGTGCCAGCAGTTACTATTCGGGGAAACCGCCCAATCAGCCCCAGCATTTT,CASSYYSGKPPNQPQHF
.,TRBV27,TRBJ2-7,.,TGTGCCAGCAGTCCTAAAGGGATTAGACACGAGCAGTACTTC,CASSPKGIRHEQYF
TRBD1,TRBV6-2/TRBV6-3,TRBJ1-1,.,TGTGCCAGCAGCCGACAGGGCCGGAACACTGAAGCTTTCTTT,CASSRQGRNTEAFF
.,TRBV28,TRBJ2-3,.,TGTGCCAGCAGTCGATGGGCCGGGCAGATAAACACAGATACGCAGTATTTT,CASSRWAGQINTDTQYF
.,TRBV6-2/TRBV6-3,TRBJ1-1,.,TGTGCCAGCAGTTTGGGTGGTCGCACTGAAGCTTTCTTT,CASSLGGRTEAFF
.,TRBV29-1,TRBJ2-1,.,TGCAGCTCTGAGGACTGGGGGAATGAGCAGTTCTTC,CSSEDWGNEQFF
TRBD1,TRBV9,TRBJ1-3,.,TGTGCCAGCAGCCTCAGAGAAGGACAGGGGGCGGGTGGAAACACCATATATTTT,CASSLREGQGAGGNTIYF
TRBD1,TRBV28,TRBJ2-7,.,TGTGCCAGCAGTTCCGGACAGGGGGGTGAGCAGTACTTC,CASSSGQGGEQYF
.,TRBV5-6,TRBJ2-7,once,TGTGCCAGCAGCTCAGTTCCTGCCGAGGAGCAGTACTTC,CASSSVPAEEQYF
TRBD1,TRBV29-1,TRBJ1-1,.,TGCAGCGTTGGGGACAGGGAAGTCGCTGAAGCTTTCTTT,CSVGDREVAEAFF
.,TRBV6-4,TRBJ1-2,.,TGTGCCAGCAGTGTAAGGGATGGCTACACCTTC,CASSVRDGYTF
.,TRBV19,TRBJ1-1,once,TGTGCCAGTAGTATTCAGTCGGAGGGGGACTCTGAAGCTTTCTTT,CASSIQSEGDSEAFF
.,TRBV7-2,TRBJ2-3,.,TGTGCCAGCAGCTTAGCGCCCGGGACCGATACGCAGTATTTT,CASSLAPGTDTQYF
.,TRBV28,TRBJ1-2,.,TGTGCCGGAGAAGGAGGAGCTGGCTACACCTTC,CAGEGGAGYTF
TRBD1,TRBV7-2,TRBJ2-1,.,TGTGCCAGCAGCTCCACGGACAGGGGCAATGAGCAGTTCTTC,CASSSTDRGNEQFF
.,TRBV9,TRBJ1-3,.,TGTGCCAGCAGCTTTGGGGGGCTTGGAAACACCATATATTTT,CASSFGGLGNTIYF
.,TRBV9,TRBJ1-1,.,TGTGCCAGCAGCGTAGCTGAGGCCGAATTCGGGGGTGGGACTGAAGCTTTCTTT,CASSVAEAEFGGGTEAFF
TRBD1,TRBV2,TRBJ1-2,.,TGTGCCAGCAGTGAAAAACCGGGACAGGTCTATGGCTACACCTTC,CASSEKPGQVYGYTF
TRBD1,TRBV7-2,TRBJ2-7,.,TGTGCCAGCAGCAGGACAGGGTTTAACTACGAGCAGTACTTC,CASSRTGFNYEQYF
.,TRBV18,TRBJ2-3,once,TGTGCCAGCTCACTGAGGCTAGGCGAGTCGCAGTATTTT,CASSLRLGESQYF
.,TRBV5-4,TRBJ2-3,.,TGTGCCAGCAGCTCGCCCGAATTCTTTGGGGACGGGGGAACGCAGTATTTT,CASSSPEFFGDGGTQYF
.,TRBV7-9,TRBJ1-1,.,TGTGCCAGCAGCCCCTCGCCGGGCGGACACTACACTGAAGCTTTCTTT,CASSPSPGGHYTEAFF
.,TRBV28,TRBJ1-2,.,TGTGCCAGCAGTTTAGGGGGGAGCTTCTATGGCTACACCTTC,CASSLGGSFYGYTF
.,TRBV6-2/TRBV6-3,TRBJ2-1,.,TGTGCCAGCAGTTACTCTGGTGTTGGGCGTTTCTTC,CASSYSGVGRFF
.,TRBV28,TRBJ1-2,.,TGTGCCAGCAGTCCCCGGACCGAGCCGGGCGGCTACACCTTC,CASSPRTEPGGYTF
.,TRBV5-1,TRBJ1-6,.,TGCGCCAGCAGCTTCGGGAATTCACCCCTCCACTTT,CASSFGNSPLHF
.,TRBV18,TRBJ2-7,.,TGTGCCAGCTCACCAAGGGCTTGGGACGGTTCCTACGAGCAGTACTTC,CASSPRAWDGSYEQYF
.,TRBV19,TRBJ1-5,.,TGTGCCAGTGATCTCGGAGGGACCCGCGGGAGCAATCAGCCCCAGCATTTT,CASDLGGTRGSNQPQHF
.,TRBV9,TRBJ2-1,.,TGTGCCAGCAGCGTAGTTTCAGGTCAGGATGAGCAGTTCTTC,CASSVVSGQDEQFF
.,TRBV4-3,TRBJ1-6,few,TGCGCCAGCAGCCAACCCGGGGAGGGATTGGGTTCACCCCTCCACTTT,CASSQPGEGLGSPLHF
.,TRBV13,TRBJ2-1,.,TGTGCCAGCAGCTTCTCCCGGGGCTTCTCCTACAATGAGCAGTTCTTC,CASSFSRGFSYNEQFF
.,TRBV7-8,TRBJ2-1,.,TGTGCCAGCAGCTTGGTCTCGGGGGCGAACCTTCACAATGAGCAGTTCTTC,CASSLVSGANLHNEQFF
.,TRBV6-6,TRBJ1-5,.,TGTGCCAGCAGTTACGGCGGCTATAATCAGCCCCAGCATTTT,CASSYGGYNQPQHF
.,TRBV7-3,TRBJ1-1,.,TGTGCCAGCAGCCCTCTCGGGGCACCAAACACTGAAGCTTTCTTT,CASSPLGAPNTEAFF
.,TRBV27,TRBJ2-2,.,TGTGCCAGCGGATCCTGGGGGGACACCGGGGAGCTGTTTTTT,CASGSWGDTGELFF
.,TRBV12-3/TRBV12-4,TRBJ1-1,once,TGTGCCAGCACCTGGACGTCAGGCGCTGAAGCTTTCTTT,CASTWTSGAEAFF